This T cell receptor beta chain derives from a study of patients and donors after allogeneic stem cell transplantation. TCRdb called the RT-PCR reads again in MiXCR, with one record for every CDR3 protein. The data hold about a million distinct CDR3 sequences, with roughly 17% observed a single time. A note on this clonotype: The conserved final phenylalanine or tryptophan is absent from the CDR3, which likely points to a read error.

This CDR3 spans 13 amino acids. Trimming stripped 2 bases from V and 11 bases from J, with 13 bases between. CDR1 is MNHEY, CDR2 SVGEGT, per germline. The TCR originated in a human donor who was either an allogeneic HSCT recipient or a stem cell or donor lymphocyte infusion donor (not recorded which). It is not recorded whose cells these are; they may come from a transplant donor. The genes are TRBV6-2 or TRBV6-3 and TRBJ1-5, with D possibly TRBD1 on 5 matching bases. Sequencing input: blood, either unsorted or a sorted T cell fraction (not recorded which). The CDR3 sequence: CASSYGGLGAQHL. The CDR3 DNA sequence: TGTGCCAGCAGTTACGGTGGTCTGGGGGCCCAGCATTTA.